Here is one TCR beta chain with its context. Its antigen is currently unknown. This CDR3 fails to terminate in the conserved phenylalanine or tryptophan, so it likely reflects a read error. The data stem from a study of tumor and adjacent non-tumor tissue in lung cancer. Study in general: Histology: about a dozen adenocarcinoma, a couple of squamous cell carcinoma, 1 small cell lung cancer. Study outcomes and limitations: Compared with tumor, normal lung showed significantly lower TCR diversity. In normal lung, the top 100 clones were significantly more dominant than in tumor.

TCRbeta libraries were built with three rounds of nested PCR, modified from ARM-PCR. Via MiXCR, TCRdb re-called the multiplex PCR reads, giving one row per CDR3 protein. The sample lists 70,000 to 80,000 distinct CDR3 sequences; over 55% were seen once. No cell sorting was done before RNA was extracted from the tissue. Chemotherapy-naive patients with new lung cancer underwent thoracic surgery in China, August–November 2014. The sequencing input was lung tumor tissue. The sequence came from a woman aged 40 to 55 with non-small cell lung cancer.

CDR3 sequence reads: CASSLKGSRGSYEQYY. The CDR3 nucleotides read TGTGCCAGCAGCTTAAAGGGAAGCAGGGGTTCCTATGAGCAGTACTAC. The chain recombines TRBV11-2 with TRBJ2-7; perhaps TRBD1 as D (6 bases). The length of the CDR3 is 16 residues. Germline V lookup: CDR1 SGHAT, CDR2 FQNNGV.